The present entry profiles one TCR beta chain with its context. Its antigen remains unidentified. CDR1 GTSNPN and CDR2 SVGIG come from the germline V gene (reference sequence). Trimming removed 0 bases at V and 6 bases at J, with 12 bases between. CDR3 length: 13 residues. This specimen belongs to a study of OX40 agonist ivuxolimab in advanced cancers. For the study at large: Dose-escalation cases comprised hepatocellular carcinoma, melanoma, renal cell or head and neck cancer.

Using immunoSEQ multiplex PCR, the repertoire was profiled, and TCRdb retains in-frame clones only, with some absent. The table lists around 30,000 clones, approximately 90% of them singletons. Findings of the study overall: Antigens targeted by the expanded peripheral T cells were not determined.

The sample in question was CD4+ or CD8+ T cells sorted from blood, obtained in a trial of the OX40 agonist ivuxolimab. J is TRBJ2-7 and V is TRBV30; D is perhaps TRBD1 or TRBD2 (5 bases each). The clonotype was recovered from an adult with an advanced solid tumor such as melanoma, head and neck, liver or kidney cancer. This CDR3 is CAWSVGPWGEQYF. In DNA form, the CDR3 reads TGTGCCTGGAGTGTGGGACCCTGGGGCGAGCAGTACTTC.